The 9 T cell receptor beta chains below were found in one sample sequenced in a study of T cells in Graves' hyperthyroidism and ophthalmopathy. The source material, RNA transcripts, was used to amplify TCR beta CDR3 regions. With the HTBI primer set, the TCR CDR3 went through a first round of RT-PCR. MiXCR, run by TCRdb on the multiplex PCR reads, gives a single entry per CDR3 protein. The sample holds over 200,000 distinct CDR3 sequences; 17% are singletons and the top ten take around 52%. Sample: blood. Every receptor here comes from a man in his forties or fifties with Graves' hyperthyroidism.

This clonotype was detected only a few times. This rearrangement joins TRBV24-1 to TRBJ2-2, with D tentatively TRBD1 or TRBD2 (5 bases each). CDR3 length: 18 residues. CDR1 KGHDR and CDR2 SFDVKD come from the germline V gene. V lost 7 bases and J 6 bases, leaving 26 bases between the germline ends. CDR3 coding DNA: TGTGCCACCAGCGAAAGCACGAGGGCAGGGAAGATAGCCGGGGAGCTGTTTTTT. Its protein product is CATSESTRAGKIAGELFF.

This clonotype has a count of ten or more. V and J are TRBV11-2 and TRBJ2-7; 8 nucleotides match TRBD1. CDR3 length: 15 residues. Germline CDR1 is SGHAT and CDR2 is FQNNGV. The V and J ends lost 7 bases and 1 base, in that order; junction bases with no gene match: 9. As DNA, the CDR3 is TGTGCCAGCACCACCGGACAGGGAGTATCCTACGAGCAGTACTTC. It codes for CASTTGQGVSYEQYF.

The chain employs TRBV10-3 and TRBJ1-1; 8 nucleotides match TRBD1. The CDR3 contains 14 residues. J lost 6 bases, V lost 6 bases, and 9 bases had no gene match. Germline-derived CDR1 and CDR2 are ENHRY and SYGVKD. CDR3 residues: CAIRDDRGTSEAFF. The CDR3 region has the DNA TGTGCCATCAGGGATGACAGGGGAACTTCTGAAGCTTTCTTT.

The gene calls are TRBV6-6 and TRBJ2-7; a weak D match, TRBD2 (6 bases). Germline CDR1 MNHNY, CDR2 SVGAGI (reference sequence). V gave up 0 bases and J gave up 4 bases, with 13 bases separating them. This CDR3 contains 15 residues. The DNA of the CDR3 is TGTGCCAGCAGTTACTCGCGGGGCGCCGCGTACGAGCAGTACTTC. Translation: CASSYSRGAAYEQYF.

Remarks on this clonotype: Being one base from a much bigger clone, this may be a read error. The chain is built from TRBV3-1 and TRBJ2-7, with no clear D. The germline V gene encodes CDR1 LGHDT and CDR2 YNNKEL (reference sequence). The CDR3 length is 12 residues. The V gene lost 1 base and the J gene lost 7 bases, with 8 bases spanning the gap. This CDR3 reads CASSQGVGEQYF. CDR3 nucleotide sequence: TGTGCCAGCAGCCAAGGTGTGGGAGAGCAGTACTTC.

This clonotype has ten or more counts. The chain couples TRBV11-2 to TRBJ1-6; TRBD1 might be the D (5 bases). The CDR3 extends over 18 amino acids. The V end lost 4 bases, the J end lost 6 bases, and 22 bases lay between the germline ends. Germline loops: CDR1 SGHAT, CDR2 FQNNGV. CDR3 sequence (DNA): TGTGCCAGCAGCTCCCCCTCGGGGGGACTGAATTTTAATTCACCCCTCCACTTT. Encoded protein: CASSSPSGGLNFNSPLHF.

This clonotype showed up just a few times. The CDR3 is CASSVRTGAEQYF. CDR3 nucleotide sequence: TGTGCCAGCAGCGTCCGGACAGGGGCCGAGCAGTACTTC. This chain uses TRBV7-2 with TRBJ2-7; 9 bases map to TRBD1. Germline CDR1 SGHTA, CDR2 FQGNSA. The CDR3 runs to 13 residues. The V gene end was trimmed by 5 bases and the J gene end by 6 bases; junction bases not matched to a gene: 5.

With respect to this clonotype: Being one base from a much bigger clone, this may be a read error. V usage is TRBV28 and J usage is TRBJ2-3; no firm D call. CDR1 and CDR2 (germline): MDHEN, SYDVKM. The CDR3 contains 12 residues. In DNA, the CDR3 is TGTACCAGCAGCCGACTTAGAAATACGCAGTATTTT. This sequence encodes CTSSRLRNTQYF.

The rearrangement joins TRBV4-3 to TRBJ2-7; D is undetermined. The germline V gene encodes CDR1 LGHNA and CDR2 YSLEER. Deletions cut 1 base from V and 1 base from J, with 8 bases between. The CDR3 extends over 14 amino acids. CDR3 DNA sequence: TGCGCCAGCAGCCAAGCAATATCGTCCTACGAGCAGTACTTC. The encoded protein is CASSQAISSYEQYF.